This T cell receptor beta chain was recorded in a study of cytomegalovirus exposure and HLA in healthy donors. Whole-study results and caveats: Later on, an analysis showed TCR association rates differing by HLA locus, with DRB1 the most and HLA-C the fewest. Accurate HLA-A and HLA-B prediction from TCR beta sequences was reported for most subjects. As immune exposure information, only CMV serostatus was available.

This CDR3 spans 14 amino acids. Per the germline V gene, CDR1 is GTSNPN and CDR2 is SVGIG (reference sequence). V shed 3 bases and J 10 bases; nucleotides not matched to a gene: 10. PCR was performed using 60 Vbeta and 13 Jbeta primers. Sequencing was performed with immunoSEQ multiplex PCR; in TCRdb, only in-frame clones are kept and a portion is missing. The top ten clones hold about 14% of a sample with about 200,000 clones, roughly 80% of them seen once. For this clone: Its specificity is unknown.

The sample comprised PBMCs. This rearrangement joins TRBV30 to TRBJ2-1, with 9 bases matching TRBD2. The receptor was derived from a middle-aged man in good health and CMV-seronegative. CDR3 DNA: TGTGCCTGGAGGGGCGGCGGGAGGGCAGGGGAGCAGTTCTTC. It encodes CAWRGGGRAGEQFF.